These 6 T cell receptor beta chains share one sample of origin, sequenced in a study of blood T cell repertoires in COVID-19. Only in-frame clones appear in the TCRdb table, and some are missing; sequencing was by immunoSEQ multiplex PCR. The sample contains 250,000 to 300,000 clones, around 85% of which appear only once. The specimen was peripheral blood. The receptors were gathered from a man over 45 with active or convalescent COVID-19.

This clone has a handful of counts. The chain is built from TRBV6-4 and TRBJ1-1; D not resolved. The V gene lost 0 bases and the J gene lost 1 base, with 12 bases spanning the gap. Germline V lookup: CDR1 MRHNA, CDR2 SNTAGT. CDR3 length equals 16 residues. The CDR3 nucleotides read TGTGCCAGCAGTGACTCGATGTGCCCTAGGAACACTGAAGCTTTCTTT. This codes for CASSDSMCPRNTEAFF.

This clone was seen once. This chain connects TRBV20-1 to TRBJ2-5; D may be TRBD2 (6 bases). Trimming removed 6 bases from V and 9 bases from J, with 14 bases in between. The CDR3 runs to 11 residues. The germline gives CDR1 DFQATT, CDR2 SNEGSKA (reference sequence). This CDR3 is CSARDSLAQYF. The CDR3 DNA reads TGCAGTGCAAGGGACTCGCTGGCCCAGTACTTC.

The chain joins TRBV7-9 to TRBJ2-1; 8 positions agree with TRBD2. The CDR3 spans 15 residues. The germline V gene encodes CDR1 SEHNR and CDR2 FQNEAQ (reference sequence). The V gene end was trimmed by 1 base and the J gene end by 2 bases; junction bases not matched to a gene: 1. The CDR3 protein is CASSLEGLAYNEQFF. DNA of the CDR3: TGTGCCAGCAGCTTAGAGGGACTAGCCTACAATGAGCAGTTCTTC.

The genes are TRBV5-1 and TRBJ2-7, with D unclear. This CDR3 region has 13 residues. Germline V gene data show CDR1 as SGHRS and CDR2 as YFSETQ. Trimming took off 4 bases at V and 5 bases at J, with 13 bases between the two ends. The CDR3 spells CASSEPVKHEQYF. CDR3 DNA: TGCGCCAGCAGCGAACCCGTAAAGCACGAGCAGTACTTC.

V and J are TRBV29-1 and TRBJ2-7, with D possibly being TRBD2 (5 bases). CDR3 size: 12 residues. The V end lost 7 bases, the J end lost 2 bases, and 12 bases lay between the germline ends. Germline-derived CDR1 and CDR2 are SQVTM and ANQGSEA. The CDR3 reads CSAVSATYEQYF. CDR3 nucleotide sequence: TGCAGCGCCGTTAGCGCAACCTACGAGCAGTACTTC.

CDR3 loop: CAIRASGDRTYGYTF. The CDR3 nucleotides read TGTGCCATCAGAGCCTCTGGGGACAGGACCTATGGCTACACCTTC. The chain links TRBV10-3 to TRBJ1-2; the match to TRBD1 covers 8 bases. Per the germline V gene, CDR1 is ENHRY and CDR2 is SYGVKD. Trimming removed 6 bases from V and 4 bases from J; junction bases left unmatched: 10. This CDR3 comprises 15 residues.